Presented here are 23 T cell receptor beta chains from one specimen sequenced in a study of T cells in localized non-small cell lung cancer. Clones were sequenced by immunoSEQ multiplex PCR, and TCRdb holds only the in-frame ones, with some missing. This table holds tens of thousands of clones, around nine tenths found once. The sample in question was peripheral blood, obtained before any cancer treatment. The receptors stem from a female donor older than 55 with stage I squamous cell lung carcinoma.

The CDR3 here is CASSLGEGEQYF. The CDR3 DNA follows: TGCGCCAGCAGCTTGGGGGAAGGGGAGCAGTACTTC. This chain joins TRBV5-1 and TRBJ2-7, with D unclear. Germline V gene data show CDR1 as SGHRS and CDR2 as YFSETQ. The CDR3 has 12 amino acids. Trimming pared 0 bases from V and 7 bases from J, leaving 8 bases between. Together with reference TRBV5-1 and TRBJ2-7, the CDR3 gives the full variable domain: KAGVTQTPRYLIKTRGQQVTLSCSPISGHRSVSWYQQTPGQGLQFLFEYFSETQRNKGNFPGRFSGRQFSNSRSEMNVSTLELGDSALYLCASSLGEGEQYFGPGTRLTVT.

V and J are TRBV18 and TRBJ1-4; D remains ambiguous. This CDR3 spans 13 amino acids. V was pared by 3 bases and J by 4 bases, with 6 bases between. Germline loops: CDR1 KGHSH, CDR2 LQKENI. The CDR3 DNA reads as TGTGCCAGCTCACCCTCGTATAATGAAAAACTGTTTTTT. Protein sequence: CASSPSYNEKLFF.

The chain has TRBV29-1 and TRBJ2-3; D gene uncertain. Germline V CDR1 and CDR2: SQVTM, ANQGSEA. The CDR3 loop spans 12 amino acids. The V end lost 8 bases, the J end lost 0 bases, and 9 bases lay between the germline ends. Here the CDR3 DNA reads TGCAGCCTTACCATTAGCACAGATACGCAGTATTTT. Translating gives CSLTISTDTQYF.

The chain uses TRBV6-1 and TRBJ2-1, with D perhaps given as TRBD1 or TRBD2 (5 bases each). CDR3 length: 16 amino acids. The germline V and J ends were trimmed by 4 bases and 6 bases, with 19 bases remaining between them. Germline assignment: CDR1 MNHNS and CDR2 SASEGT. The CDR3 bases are TGTGCCAGCAGTGCCGCCGGGACCCAAACCCTCAATGAGCAGTTCTTC. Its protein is CASSAAGTQTLNEQFF.

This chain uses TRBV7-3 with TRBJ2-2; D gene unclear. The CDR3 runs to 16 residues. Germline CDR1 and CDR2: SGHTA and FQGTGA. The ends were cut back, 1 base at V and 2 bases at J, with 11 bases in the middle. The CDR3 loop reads CASSLIGQINTGELFF. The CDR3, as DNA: TGTGCCAGCAGCTTAATTGGTCAGATAAACACCGGGGAGCTGTTTTTT.

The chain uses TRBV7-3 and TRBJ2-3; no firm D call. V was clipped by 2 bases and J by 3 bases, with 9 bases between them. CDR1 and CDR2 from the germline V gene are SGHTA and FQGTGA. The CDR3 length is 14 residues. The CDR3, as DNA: TGTGCCAGCAGCTTAGTGGGAATAACAGATACGCAGTATTTT. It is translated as CASSLVGITDTQYF.

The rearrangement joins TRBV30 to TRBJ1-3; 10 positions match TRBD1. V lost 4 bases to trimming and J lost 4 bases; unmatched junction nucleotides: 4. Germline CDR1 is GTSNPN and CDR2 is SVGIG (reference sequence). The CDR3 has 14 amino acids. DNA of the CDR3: TGTGCCTGGAATCGGGACAGGGGCGGAAACACCATATATTTT. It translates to CAWNRDRGGNTIYF.

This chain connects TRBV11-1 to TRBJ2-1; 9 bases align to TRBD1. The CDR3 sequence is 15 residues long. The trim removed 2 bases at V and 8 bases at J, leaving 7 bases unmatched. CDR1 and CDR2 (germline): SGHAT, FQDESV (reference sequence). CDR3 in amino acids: CASSLNSGQGYEQFF. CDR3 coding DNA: TGTGCCAGCAGCTTAAATTCGGGACAGGGCTATGAGCAGTTCTTC.

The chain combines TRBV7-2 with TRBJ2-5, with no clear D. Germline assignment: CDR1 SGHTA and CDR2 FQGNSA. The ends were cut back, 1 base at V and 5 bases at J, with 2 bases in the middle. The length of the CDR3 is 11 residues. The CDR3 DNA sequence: TGTGCCAGCAGCTTAGTGGAGACCCAGTACTTC. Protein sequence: CASSLVETQYF.

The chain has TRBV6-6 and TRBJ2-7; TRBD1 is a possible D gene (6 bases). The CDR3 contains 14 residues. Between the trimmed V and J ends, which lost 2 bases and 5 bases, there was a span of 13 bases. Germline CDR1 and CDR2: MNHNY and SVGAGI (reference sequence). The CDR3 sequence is CASSYTSQGNEQYF. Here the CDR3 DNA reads TGTGCCAGCAGTTACACTTCACAGGGTAACGAGCAGTACTTC.

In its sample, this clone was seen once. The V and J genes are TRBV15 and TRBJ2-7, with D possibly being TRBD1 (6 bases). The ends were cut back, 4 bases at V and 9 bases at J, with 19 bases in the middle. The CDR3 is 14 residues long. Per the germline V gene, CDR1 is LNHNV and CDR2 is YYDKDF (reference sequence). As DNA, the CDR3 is TGTGCCACCAGCAAATTCCGGGACAACAGGGTGCAGTACTTC. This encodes CATSKFRDNRVQYF. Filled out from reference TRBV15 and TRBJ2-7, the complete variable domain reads DAMVIQNPRYQVTQFGKPVTLSCSQTLNHNVMYWYQQKSSQAPKLLFHYYDKDFNNEADTPDNFQSRRPNTSFCFLDIRSPGLGDTAMYLCATSKFRDNRVQYFGPGTRLTVT.

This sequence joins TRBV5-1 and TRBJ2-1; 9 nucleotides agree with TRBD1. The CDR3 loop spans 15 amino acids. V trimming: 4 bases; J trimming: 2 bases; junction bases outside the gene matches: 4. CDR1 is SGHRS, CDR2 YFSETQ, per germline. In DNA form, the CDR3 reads TGCGCCAGCAGCAGGGGACAGGGAACCTACAATGAGCAGTTCTTC. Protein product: CASSRGQGTYNEQFF.

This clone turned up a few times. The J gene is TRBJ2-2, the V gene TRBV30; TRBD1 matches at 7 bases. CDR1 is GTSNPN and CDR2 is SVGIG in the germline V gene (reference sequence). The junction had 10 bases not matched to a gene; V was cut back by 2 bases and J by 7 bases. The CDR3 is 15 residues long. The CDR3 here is CAWSITGAFSGELFF. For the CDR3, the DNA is TGTGCCTGGAGTATAACAGGGGCGTTCAGCGGGGAGCTGTTTTTT. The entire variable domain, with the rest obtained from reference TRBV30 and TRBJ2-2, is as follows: SQTIHQWPATLVQPVGSPLSLECTVEGTSNPNLYWYRQAAGRGLQLLFYSVGIGQISSEVPQNLSASRPQDRQFILSSKKLLLSDSGFYLCAWSITGAFSGELFFGEGSRLTVL.

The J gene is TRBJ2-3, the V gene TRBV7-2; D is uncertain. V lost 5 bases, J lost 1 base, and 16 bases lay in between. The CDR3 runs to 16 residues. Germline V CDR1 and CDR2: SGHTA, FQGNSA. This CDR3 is CASSPAVQRGTDTQYF. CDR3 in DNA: TGTGCCAGCAGCCCAGCCGTGCAGCGCGGCACAGATACGCAGTATTTT.

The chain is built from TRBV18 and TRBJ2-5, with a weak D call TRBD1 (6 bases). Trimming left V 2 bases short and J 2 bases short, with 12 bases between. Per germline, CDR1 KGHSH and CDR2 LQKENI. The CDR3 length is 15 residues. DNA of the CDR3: TGTGCCAGCTCACCATCGACGGGACAACAAGAGACCCAGTACTTC. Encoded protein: CASSPSTGQQETQYF.

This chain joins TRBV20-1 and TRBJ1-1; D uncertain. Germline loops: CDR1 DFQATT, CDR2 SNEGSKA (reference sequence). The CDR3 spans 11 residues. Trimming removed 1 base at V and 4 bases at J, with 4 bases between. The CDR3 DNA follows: TGCAGTGCTAGAGGAAGCACTGAAGCTTTCTTT. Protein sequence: CSARGSTEAFF.

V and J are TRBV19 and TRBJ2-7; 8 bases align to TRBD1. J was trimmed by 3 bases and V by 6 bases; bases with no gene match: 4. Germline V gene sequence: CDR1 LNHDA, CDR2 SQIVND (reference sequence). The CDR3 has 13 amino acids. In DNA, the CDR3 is TGTGCCAGTAGAGGACAGGGACACTACGAGCAGTACTTC. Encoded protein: CASRGQGHYEQYF.

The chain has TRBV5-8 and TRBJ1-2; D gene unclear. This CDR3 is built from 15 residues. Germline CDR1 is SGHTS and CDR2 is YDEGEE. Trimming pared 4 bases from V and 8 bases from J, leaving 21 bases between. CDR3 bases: TGTGCCAGCAGCCCCCGTGGAGGCTCGAGAAAAGGCTACACCTTC. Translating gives CASSPRGGSRKGYTF. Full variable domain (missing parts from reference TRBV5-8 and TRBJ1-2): EAGVTQSPTHLIKTRGQQATLRCSPISGHTSVYWYQQALGLGLQFLLWYDEGEERNRGNFPPRFSGRQFPNYSSELNVNALELEDSALYLCASSPRGGSRKGYTFGSGTRLTVV.

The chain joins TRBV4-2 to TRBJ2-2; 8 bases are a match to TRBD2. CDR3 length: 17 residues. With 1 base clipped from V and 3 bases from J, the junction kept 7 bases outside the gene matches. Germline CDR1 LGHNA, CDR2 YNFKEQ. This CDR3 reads CASSQGGAGAYTGELFF. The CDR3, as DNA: TGTGCCAGCAGCCAAGGCGGAGCGGGAGCCTACACCGGGGAGCTGTTTTTT.

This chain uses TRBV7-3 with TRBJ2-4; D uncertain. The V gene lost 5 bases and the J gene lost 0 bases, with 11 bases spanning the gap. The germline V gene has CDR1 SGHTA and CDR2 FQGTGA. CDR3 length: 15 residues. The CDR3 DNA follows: TGTGCCAGCAGCCCGGACGGATTAGCCAAAAACATTCAGTACTTC. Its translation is CASSPDGLAKNIQYF.

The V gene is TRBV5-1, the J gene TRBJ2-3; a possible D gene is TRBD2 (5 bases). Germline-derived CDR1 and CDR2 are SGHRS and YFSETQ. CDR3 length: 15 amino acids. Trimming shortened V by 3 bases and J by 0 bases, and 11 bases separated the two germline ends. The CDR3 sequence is CASSSLASSTDTQYF. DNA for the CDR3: TGCGCCAGCAGCTCCCTAGCTTCTAGCACAGATACGCAGTATTTT.

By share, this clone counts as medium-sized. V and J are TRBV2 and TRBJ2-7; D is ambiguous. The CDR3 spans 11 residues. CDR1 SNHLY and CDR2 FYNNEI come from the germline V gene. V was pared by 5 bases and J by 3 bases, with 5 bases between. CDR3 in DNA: TGTGCCAGCAGTTTATACTACGAGCAGTACTTC. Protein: CASSLYYEQYF.

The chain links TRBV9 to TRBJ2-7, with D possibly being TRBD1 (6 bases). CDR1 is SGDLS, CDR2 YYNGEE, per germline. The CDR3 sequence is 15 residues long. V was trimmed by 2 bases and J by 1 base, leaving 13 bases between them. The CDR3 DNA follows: TGTGCCAGCAGCGTCAACCAGGGGCAATCCTACGAGCAGTACTTC. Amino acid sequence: CASSVNQGQSYEQYF.